The 4 T cell receptor beta chains below all came from one sample that was sequenced in a study of cytomegalovirus exposure and HLA in healthy donors. The PCR was carried out with 60 Vbeta primers and 13 Jbeta primers. Here immunoSEQ multiplex PCR was the method, and the copy in TCRdb shows in-frame clones only, minus some. The top ten hold around 6% of the sample, which has 150,000 to 200,000 clones, 78% seen once. Sequenced: PBMCs. These receptor sequences come from a woman aged 25 to 39 in good health and CMV-seropositive.

This clone is a singleton in its sample. The chain combines TRBV9 with TRBJ2-2; no definite D call. V was pared by 0 bases and J by 6 bases, with 6 bases between. The CDR3 covers 13 residues. Germline CDR1 reads SGDLS; CDR2 reads YYNGEE. CDR3: CASSVDMAGELFF. CDR3 bases: TGTGCCAGCAGCGTAGACATGGCCGGGGAGCTGTTTTTT.

V and J are TRBV11-3 and TRBJ1-2; 7 nucleotides match TRBD1. V shed 5 bases and J 4 bases; nucleotides not matched to a gene: 16. CDR1 and CDR2 (germline): SGHNT, YENEEA. The CDR3 covers 17 residues. Here the CDR3 DNA reads TGTGCCAGCAGCGTACAGGGGAGGCGAGGAGAATCCTATGGCTACACCTTC. Translating it yields CASSVQGRRGESYGYTF.

To note about this clone: At one boundary the junction diverges from the germline segment, which might be a read error. The CDR3 is CASSVSTGRWPQHF. DNA for the CDR3: TGTGCCAGCAGTGTATCCACAGGGCGGTGGCCCCAGCATTTT. The chain uses TRBV27 and TRBJ1-5, with a possible D match to TRBD1 (6 bases). Germline CDR1 MNHEY, CDR2 SMNVEV (reference sequence). This CDR3 is 14 amino acids long.

The J gene is TRBJ1-5, the V gene TRBV5-6; D gene ambiguous. The ends were cut back, 1 base at V and 3 bases at J, with 8 bases in the middle. The CDR3 covers 14 residues. Germline CDR1 is SGHDT and CDR2 is YYEEEE. The CDR3 sequence is CASSLRGYNQPQHF. CDR3 nucleotides: TGTGCCAGCAGCTTGAGAGGGTACAATCAGCCCCAGCATTTT.